These 5 T cell receptor beta chains share one sample of origin, sequenced in a study of CD4 and CD8 cells across lung adenocarcinoma regions. TCRdb fed the PCR reads into MiXCR, producing one record per CDR3 protein. The table has some 10,000 distinct CDR3 sequences, about 51% seen once; the top ten hold approximately 19%. Material for sequencing was CD4+ T cells from the margin of a lung tumor. The source is a male donor with lung adenocarcinoma. The CD4 and CD8 labels of this study may be unreliable.

This clonotype was found a few times. The chain is built from TRBV7-2 and TRBJ1-3, with D perhaps TRBD1 (5 bases). This CDR3 has 15 amino acids. Germline V gene sequence: CDR1 SGHTA, CDR2 FQGNSA. V was cut by 2 bases and J by 7 bases, with 15 bases left in between. The CDR3 sequence is CASSLYSGYGNTIYF. The DNA of the CDR3 is TGTGCCAGCAGCTTATATTCAGGGTACGGGAACACCATATATTTT. Full variable domain (outside the CDR3, taken from reference TRBV7-2 and TRBJ1-3): GAGVSQSPSNKVTEKGKDVELRCDPISGHTALYWYRQSLGQGLEFLIYFQGNSAPDKSGLPSDRFSAERTGGSVSTLTIQRTQQEDSAVYLCASSLYSGYGNTIYFGEGSWLTVV.

The chain has TRBV7-2 and TRBJ2-4; perhaps TRBD2 as D (6 bases). The CDR3 has 16 amino acids. Per the germline V gene, CDR1 is SGHTA and CDR2 is FQGNSA. V was pared by 4 bases and J by 0 bases, with 13 bases between. The CDR3 sequence is CASSYRGAGAKNIQYF. CDR3 DNA: TGTGCCAGCAGCTACCGCGGGGCCGGAGCCAAAAACATTCAGTACTTC.

CDR3 nucleotides: TGCAGTGCTAGAGCGGGAGGGCCCAACAATGAGCAGTTCTTC. It is translated as CSARAGGPNNEQFF. This rearrangement joins TRBV20-1 to TRBJ2-1; 8 bases are a match to TRBD2. Germline CDR1 DFQATT, CDR2 SNEGSKA (reference sequence). V shed 1 base and J 5 bases; nucleotides not matched to a gene: 4. This CDR3 has 14 amino acids.

This clonotype occurred a few times. The rearrangement uses TRBV6-5 and TRBJ2-1; TRBD1 is a possible D gene (6 bases). The end of the DNA is better explained by TRBJ2-5, so the J call may be wrong. CDR3 length equals 16 residues. CDR1 is MNHEY, CDR2 SVGAGI, per germline. This CDR3 reads CASSYSGSSGEETQYF. CDR3 coding DNA: TGTGCCAGCAGTTACTCGGGGTCCTCAGGGGAAGAGACCCAGTACTTC.

The rearrangement links TRBV27 to TRBJ2-6; 7 bases map to TRBD1. The CDR3 spans 18 residues. The ends lost 5 bases at V and 0 bases at J; junction bases unmatched: 10. Germline loops: CDR1 MNHEY, CDR2 SMNVEV (reference sequence). The CDR3 DNA reads TGTGCCAGCAGTCCCCCCCCGGGACAGAGCTCTGGGGCCAACGTCCTGACTTTC. Translating it yields CASSPPPGQSSGANVLTF.